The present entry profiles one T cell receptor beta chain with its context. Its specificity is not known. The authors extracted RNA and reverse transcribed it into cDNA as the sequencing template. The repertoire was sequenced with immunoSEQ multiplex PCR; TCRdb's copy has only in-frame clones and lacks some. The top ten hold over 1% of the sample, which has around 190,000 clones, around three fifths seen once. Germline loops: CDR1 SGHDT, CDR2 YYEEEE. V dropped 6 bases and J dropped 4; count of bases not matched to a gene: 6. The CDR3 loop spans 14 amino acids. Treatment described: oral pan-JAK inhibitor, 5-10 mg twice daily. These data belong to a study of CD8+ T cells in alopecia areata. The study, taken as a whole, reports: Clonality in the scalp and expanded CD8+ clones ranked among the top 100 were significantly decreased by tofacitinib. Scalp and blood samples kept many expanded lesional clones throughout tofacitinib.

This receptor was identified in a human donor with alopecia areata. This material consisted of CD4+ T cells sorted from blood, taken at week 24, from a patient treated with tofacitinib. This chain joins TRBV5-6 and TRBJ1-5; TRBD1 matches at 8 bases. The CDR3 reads CASNAGGSNQPQHF. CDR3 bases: TGTGCCAGCAACGCAGGGGGCAGTAATCAGCCCCAGCATTTT.